The next 19 T cell receptor beta chains were all read from a single sample in a study of tumor-infiltrating lymphocytes in primary liver carcinoma. From approximately 530 ng of total RNA, TCR beta-specific cDNA was reverse-transcribed using a constant-region primer. ARM-PCR, slightly modified, supplied the TCR beta libraries through three nested multiplex PCR rounds. The opening two PCR rounds, about 11 cycles each, paired TRBV1-TRBV30 forward primers with a C-beta reverse primer. TCRdb passed the multiplex PCR reads through MiXCR, listing each CDR3 protein once. Here the sample spans 150,000 to 200,000 distinct CDR3 sequences, around three fifths being singletons. The blood RNA (from unsorted whole blood) was obtained, and germline DNA was also extracted. Sequencing was carried out using peripheral blood. Receptors were obtained from a woman aged 55-69 years with primary liver carcinoma and hepatitis B virus infection.

In the case of this clonotype: At one end, the junction sequence differs from germline, possibly due to a read error. This chain links TRBV11-2 with TRBJ1-1; TRBD1 might be the D (5 bases). CDR1 is SGHAT, CDR2 FQNNGV, per germline. The CDR3 length is 13 residues. The CDR3 DNA is TGTGCCTGCAGCCTCGGGGGGAACACTGAACCTTTCTTT. Translated: CACSLGGNTEPFF.

This clonotype was counted a few times. The chain couples TRBV10-3 to TRBJ2-7; perhaps TRBD1 as D (6 bases). Germline V lookup: CDR1 ENHRY, CDR2 SYGVKD. Between the trimmed V and J ends, which lost 2 bases and 2 bases, there was a span of 13 bases. The CDR3 is made up of 15 amino acids. Written as DNA, the CDR3 is TGTGCCATCAGTGAGGGGGGCAGGGTTCCCTACGAGCAGTACTTC. It is translated as CAISEGGRVPYEQYF.

Note on this clonotype: The germline gene is not matched at one end of the junction; a read error may be the cause. V gene TRBV11-2 combines with J gene TRBJ2-1; possibly TRBD1 for D (5 bases). The CDR3 is 15 residues long. From germline, CDR1 is SGHAT and CDR2 FQNNGV. The DNA for the CDR3 is TGTGCCAGCAACCCCGCTGACAGTTCCTACAATGGGCAGTTCTTC. This codes for CASNPADSSYNGQFF.

This clonotype was counted only a few times. A junction end diverges from the germline sequence, so it may reflect a read error. The V and J genes are TRBV6-5 and TRBJ1-2; a weak D match, TRBD1 (6 bases). The V gene's germline CDR1 is MNHEY and CDR2 SVGAGI. The CDR3 has 17 amino acids. The CDR3 here is CASKGGQGDRFGYDYTF. The DNA for the CDR3 is TGTGCCAGCAAGGGGGGACAAGGGGATCGATTCGGCTATGACTACACCTTC.

Worth noting for this clonotype: A read error may produce the germline difference seen at one junction end. The rearrangement links TRBV10-3 to TRBJ2-1; the match to TRBD2 covers 14 bases. The CDR3 contains 15 residues. Germline CDR1 ENHRY, CDR2 SYGVKD. CDR3 sequence reads: CAITPGTSGRSEQLF. The CDR3 nucleotides are TGTGCCATTACTCCCGGGACTAGCGGGAGAAGTGAGCAGCTCTTC.

Regarding this clonotype: The final CDR3 position lacks the conserved phenylalanine or tryptophan, pointing to a likely read error. The V and J genes are TRBV6-5 and TRBJ2-7; 10 nucleotides match TRBD1. Germline V gene lookup returns CDR1 MNHEY and CDR2 SVGAGI. This CDR3 has 15 residues. The CDR3, as DNA: TGTGCTAGCAGTGGTAGGGACAGGGGTTCCTACGAGCAGTACTCC. Translated: CASSGRDRGSYEQYS.

This clonotype was picked up one time. Since a much larger clone is just one base distant, this may be a read error. The rearrangement joins TRBV24-1 to TRBJ2-1, with 8 positions matching TRBD2. The V gene end was trimmed by 4 bases and the J gene end by 1 base; junction bases not matched to a gene: 2. The CDR3 length is 15 residues. Germline V lookup: CDR1 KGHDR, CDR2 SFDVKD. In nucleotides, the CDR3 is TGTGCCACCAGTGAGTCTAGCGGGTCCTACAATGAGCAGTTCTTC. It is translated as CATSESSGSYNEQFF.

In its sample, this clonotype ranks as medium-sized. The V call is TRBV11-2, the J call TRBJ1-5, with D possibly TRBD1 on 5 matching bases. Germline V gene data show CDR1 as SGHAT and CDR2 as FQNNGV. The CDR3 is 14 residues long. With 8 bases removed from V and 0 bases from J, the gap between germline ends came to 11 bases. CDR3 protein: CASGNGHSNQPQHF. CDR3 sequence (DNA): TGTGCCAGCGGGAACGGACATAGCAATCAGCCCCAGCATTTT. Supplemented by reference TRBV11-2 and TRBJ1-5, the full variable domain reads EAGVAQSPRYKIIEKRQSVAFWCNPISGHATLYWYQQILGQGPKLLIQFQNNGVVDDSQLPKDRFSAERLKGVDSTLKIQPAKLEDSAVYLCASGNGHSNQPQHFGDGTRLSIL.

The V and J genes are TRBV11-2 and TRBJ2-3; possibly TRBD2 for D (5 bases). CDR1 and CDR2 from the germline V gene are SGHAT and FQNNGV. V lost 0 bases and J lost 6, with 19 bases in between. The CDR3 extends over 17 amino acids. This CDR3 reads CASSLDHGKGDTDTQYF. The DNA for the CDR3 is TGTGCCAGCAGCTTAGATCACGGGAAGGGAGACACGGATACGCAGTATTTT.

This clonotype has ten or more counts. The chain combines TRBV4-1 with TRBJ2-7; D gene uncertain. CDR3 size: 16 residues. Per germline, CDR1 MGHRA and CDR2 YSYEKL. The V and J ends lost 3 bases and 0 bases respectively, with 15 bases between them. The CDR3 region is CASSQGMGGFSYEQYF. The DNA of the CDR3 is TGCGCCAGCAGCCAGGGAATGGGCGGATTCTCCTACGAGCAGTACTTC.

The chain recombines TRBV7-9 with TRBJ1-2, with a possible D match to TRBD1 (6 bases). This CDR3 contains 14 residues. Germline CDR1 and CDR2: SEHNR and FQNEAQ (reference sequence). V shed 3 bases and J shed 2 bases, with 10 bases lying between them. The CDR3 DNA reads TGTGCCAGCAGCTTTGGGACAAGAAACTATGGCTACACCTTC. Encoded protein: CASSFGTRNYGYTF.

At least ten counts were recorded for this clonotype. The chain uses TRBV6-1 and TRBJ2-1; no definite D call. V lost 6 bases and J lost 8, with 23 bases in between. CDR3 length: 16 amino acids. Germline V gives CDR1 MNHNS, CDR2 SASEGT. CDR3 nucleotide sequence: TGTGCCAGCAGCTCTGGGCCCCAAGACTGGCGACATGAGCAGTTCTTC. Translation gives CASSSGPQDWRHEQFF.

Worth noting for this clonotype: Because it lacks the conserved phenylalanine or tryptophan at the end, this CDR3 is likely a read error. The chain uses TRBV11-2 and TRBJ2-1, with D unclear. From germline, CDR1 is SGHAT and CDR2 FQNNGV. The CDR3 is made up of 15 amino acids. The CDR3 is CASSLGAESYNDQFL. The DNA for the CDR3 is TGTGCCAGCAGCTTAGGTGCAGAGTCCTACAATGACCAGTTCTTA.

Turning to this clonotype: The junction does not match germline at one end; this may be a read error. This sequence joins TRBV4-1 and TRBJ2-7; 12 bases agree with TRBD2. The V gene's germline CDR1 is MGHRA and CDR2 YSYEKL. This CDR3 comprises 15 residues. CDR3 in amino acids: CASSQPTSGRYEQCF. The CDR3 DNA sequence: TGTGCCAGCAGCCAACCGACTAGCGGGAGATACGAGCAGTGCTTC.

Comments on this clonotype: One end of the junction fails to match germline, which may point to a read error. The chain links TRBV6-5 to TRBJ1-6; no definite D call. CDR1 MNHEY and CDR2 SVGAGI come from the germline V gene. The CDR3 contains 15 residues. DNA for the CDR3: TGTGCCAGCAGATCCGTCAGAACGCCCCACTCACCCATCCACTTT. Its protein is CASRSVRTPHSPIHF.

The count of this clonotype is one. The rearrangement uses TRBV29-1 and TRBJ2-1; maybe TRBD1 (6 bases). V lost 6 bases to trimming and J lost 6 bases, with 18 bases between them. Germline V CDR1 and CDR2: SQVTM, ANQGSEA. This CDR3 has 14 amino acids. The CDR3: CSVSRGFNCNEQFF. The CDR3 nucleotides read TGCAGCGTCAGCAGGGGTTTTAACTGCAATGAGCAGTTCTTC.

This chain uses TRBV29-1 with TRBJ2-7; TRBD1 matches 7 bases. V shed 3 bases and J 10 bases; nucleotides not matched to a gene: 9. Germline assignment: CDR1 SQVTM and CDR2 ANQGSEA. This CDR3 is 12 amino acids long. The DNA for the CDR3 is TGCAGCGTTGACGCGACAGGGTACGGACAGTACTTC. This sequence encodes CSVDATGYGQYF.

As concerns this clonotype: At one end, the junction sequence differs from germline, possibly due to a read error. The chain links TRBV11-2 to TRBJ2-7; no clear D gene. Germline V gene sequence: CDR1 SGHAT, CDR2 FQNNGV. There are 11 residues in the CDR3. CDR3 in amino acids: CAGGEAYEQYF. The CDR3 region has the DNA TGTGCCGGCGGTGAGGCTTACGAGCAGTATTTC.

The chain is built from TRBV6-5 and TRBJ2-5, with no clear D. V lost 6 bases and J 4 bases, leaving 18 bases between the germline ends. Germline V gene data show CDR1 as MNHEY and CDR2 as SVGAGI. The CDR3 covers 15 residues. The CDR3 nucleotides read TGTGCCAGCAGCTACATTGATGCAGGAAGAGAGACCCAGTACTTC. This gives the protein CASSYIDAGRETQYF.